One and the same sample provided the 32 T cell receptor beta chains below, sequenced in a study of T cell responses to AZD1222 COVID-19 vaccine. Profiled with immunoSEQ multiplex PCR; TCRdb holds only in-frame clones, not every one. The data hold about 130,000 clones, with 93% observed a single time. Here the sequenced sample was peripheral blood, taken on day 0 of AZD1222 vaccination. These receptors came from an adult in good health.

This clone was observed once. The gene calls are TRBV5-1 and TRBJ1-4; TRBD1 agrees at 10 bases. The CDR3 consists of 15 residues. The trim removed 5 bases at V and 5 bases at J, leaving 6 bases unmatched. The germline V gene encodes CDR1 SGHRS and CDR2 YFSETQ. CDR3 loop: CASRDRGELNEKLFF. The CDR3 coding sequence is TGCGCCAGCAGGGACAGGGGGGAATTGAATGAAAAACTGTTTTTT.

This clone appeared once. CDR3 region: CASSFRTSTLPGADTQYF. In nucleotides, the CDR3 is TGTGCCAGCAGCTTTCGGACTAGCACCCTCCCCGGGGCAGATACGCAGTATTTT. This chain joins TRBV3-1 (or the pseudogene TRBV3-2) and TRBJ2-3, with TRBD2 identical over 8 bases. Trimming at V came to 5 bases and at J to 4 bases, leaving 17 bases not matched to a gene. The germline gives CDR1 LGHDT, CDR2 YNNKEL (reference sequence). The CDR3 sequence is 18 residues long.

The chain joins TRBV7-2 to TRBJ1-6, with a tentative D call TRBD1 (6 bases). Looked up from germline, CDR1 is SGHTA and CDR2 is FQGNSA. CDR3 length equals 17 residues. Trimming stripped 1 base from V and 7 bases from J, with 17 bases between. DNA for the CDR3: TGTGCCAGCAGCTTAGGCTATGGGGCAGGGGCCAATTCACCCCTCCACTTT. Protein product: CASSLGYGAGANSPLHF. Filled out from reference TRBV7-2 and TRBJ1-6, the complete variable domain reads GAGVSQSPSNKVTEKGKDVELRCDPISGHTALYWYRQSLGQGLEFLIYFQGNSAPDKSGLPSDRFSAERTGGSVSTLTIQRTQQEDSAVYLCASSLGYGAGANSPLHFGNGTRLTVT.

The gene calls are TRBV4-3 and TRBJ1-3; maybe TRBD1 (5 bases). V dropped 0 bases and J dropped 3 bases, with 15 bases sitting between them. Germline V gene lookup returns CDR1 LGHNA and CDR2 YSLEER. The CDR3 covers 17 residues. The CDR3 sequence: CASSQDSAGTYGNTIYF. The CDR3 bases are TGCGCCAGCAGCCAAGACTCGGCAGGGACTTATGGAAACACCATATATTTT.

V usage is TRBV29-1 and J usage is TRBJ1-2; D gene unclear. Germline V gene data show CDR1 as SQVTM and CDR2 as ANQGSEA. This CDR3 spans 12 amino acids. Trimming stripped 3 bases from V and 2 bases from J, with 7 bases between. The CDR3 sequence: CSVEAENYGYTF. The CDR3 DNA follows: TGCAGCGTTGAGGCGGAGAACTATGGCTACACCTTC.

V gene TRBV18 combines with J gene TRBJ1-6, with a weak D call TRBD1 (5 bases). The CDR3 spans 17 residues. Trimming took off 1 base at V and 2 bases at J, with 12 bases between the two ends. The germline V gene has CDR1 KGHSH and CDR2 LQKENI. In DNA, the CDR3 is TGTGCCAGCTCACCACGGCAGGGTAGCACCTATAATTCACCCCTCCACTTT. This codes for CASSPRQGSTYNSPLHF.

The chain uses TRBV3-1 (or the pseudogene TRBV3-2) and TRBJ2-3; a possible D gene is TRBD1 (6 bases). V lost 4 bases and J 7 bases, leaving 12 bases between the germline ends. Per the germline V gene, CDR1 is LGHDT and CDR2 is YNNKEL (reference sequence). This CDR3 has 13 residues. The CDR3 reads CASSPGRGNTQYF. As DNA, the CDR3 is TGTGCCAGCAGCCCCGGCAGGGGAAATACGCAGTATTTT.

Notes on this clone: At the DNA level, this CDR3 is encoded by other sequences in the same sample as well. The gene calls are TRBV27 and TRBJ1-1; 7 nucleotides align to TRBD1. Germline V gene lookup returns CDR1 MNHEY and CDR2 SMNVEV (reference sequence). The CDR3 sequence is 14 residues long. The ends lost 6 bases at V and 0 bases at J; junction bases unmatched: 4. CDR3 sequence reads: CASSLTGLNTEAFF. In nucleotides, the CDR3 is TGTGCCAGCAGCCTGACAGGGTTGAACACTGAAGCTTTCTTT.

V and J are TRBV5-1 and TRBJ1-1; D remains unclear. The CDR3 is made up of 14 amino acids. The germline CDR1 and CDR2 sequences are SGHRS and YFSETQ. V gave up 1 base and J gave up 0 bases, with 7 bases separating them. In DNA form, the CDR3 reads TGCGCCAGCAGCTTGTCGACCCTGAACACTGAAGCTTTCTTT. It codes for CASSLSTLNTEAFF.

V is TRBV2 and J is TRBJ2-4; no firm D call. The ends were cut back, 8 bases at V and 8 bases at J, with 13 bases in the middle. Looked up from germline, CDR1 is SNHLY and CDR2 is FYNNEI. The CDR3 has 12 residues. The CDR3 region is CASRPLSDIQYF. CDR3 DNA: TGTGCCAGCCGCCCTCTCTCGGACATTCAGTACTTC.

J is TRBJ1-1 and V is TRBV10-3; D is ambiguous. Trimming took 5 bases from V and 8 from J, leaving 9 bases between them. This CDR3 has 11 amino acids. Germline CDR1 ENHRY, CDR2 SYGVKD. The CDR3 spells CAISTGEEAFF. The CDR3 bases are TGTGCCATCAGTACGGGAGAAGAAGCTTTCTTT.

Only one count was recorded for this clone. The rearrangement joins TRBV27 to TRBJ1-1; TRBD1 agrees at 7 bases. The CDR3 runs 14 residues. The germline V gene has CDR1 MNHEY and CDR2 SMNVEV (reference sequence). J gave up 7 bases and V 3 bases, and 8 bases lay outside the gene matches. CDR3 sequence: CASSFGTETSEAFF. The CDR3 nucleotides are TGTGCCAGCAGTTTCGGGACAGAAACAAGTGAAGCTTTCTTT.

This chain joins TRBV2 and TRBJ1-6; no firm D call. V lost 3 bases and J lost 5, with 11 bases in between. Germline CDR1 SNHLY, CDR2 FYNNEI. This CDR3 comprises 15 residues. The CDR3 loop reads CASSEVRPNNSPLHF. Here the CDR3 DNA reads TGTGCCAGCAGTGAGGTCAGACCCAATAATTCACCCCTCCACTTT.

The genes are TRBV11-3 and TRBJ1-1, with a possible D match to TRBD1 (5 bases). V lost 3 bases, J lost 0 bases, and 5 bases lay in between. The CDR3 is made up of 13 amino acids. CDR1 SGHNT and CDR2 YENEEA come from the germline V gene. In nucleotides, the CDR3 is TGTGCCAGCAGCTTGACAGTGAACACTGAAGCTTTCTTT. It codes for CASSLTVNTEAFF.

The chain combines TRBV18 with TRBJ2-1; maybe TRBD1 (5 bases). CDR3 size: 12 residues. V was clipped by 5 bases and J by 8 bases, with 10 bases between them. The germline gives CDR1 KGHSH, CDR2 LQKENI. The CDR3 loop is CASSSKTDEQFF. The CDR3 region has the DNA TGTGCCAGCTCATCCAAGACAGATGAGCAGTTCTTC.

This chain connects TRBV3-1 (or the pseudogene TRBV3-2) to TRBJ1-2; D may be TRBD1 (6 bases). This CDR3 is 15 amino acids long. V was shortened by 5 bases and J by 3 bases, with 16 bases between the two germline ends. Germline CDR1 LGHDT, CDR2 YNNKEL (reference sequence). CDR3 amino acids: CASSGLGQQYYGYTF. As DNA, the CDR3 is TGTGCCAGCAGCGGACTCGGACAGCAATACTATGGCTACACCTTC.

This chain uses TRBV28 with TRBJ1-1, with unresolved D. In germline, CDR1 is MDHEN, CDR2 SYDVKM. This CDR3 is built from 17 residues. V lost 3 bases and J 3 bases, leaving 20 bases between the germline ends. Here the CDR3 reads CASSLASWGPGDTEAFF. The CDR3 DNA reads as TGTGCCAGCAGTTTGGCTTCTTGGGGTCCCGGGGACACTGAAGCTTTCTTT.

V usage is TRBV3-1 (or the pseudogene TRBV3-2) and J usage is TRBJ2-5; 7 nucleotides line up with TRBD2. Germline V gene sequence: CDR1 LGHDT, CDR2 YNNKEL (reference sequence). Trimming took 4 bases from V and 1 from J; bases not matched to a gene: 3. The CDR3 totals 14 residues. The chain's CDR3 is CASSRRTSQETQYF. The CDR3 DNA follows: TGTGCCAGCAGCCGACGGACTAGCCAAGAGACCCAGTACTTC.

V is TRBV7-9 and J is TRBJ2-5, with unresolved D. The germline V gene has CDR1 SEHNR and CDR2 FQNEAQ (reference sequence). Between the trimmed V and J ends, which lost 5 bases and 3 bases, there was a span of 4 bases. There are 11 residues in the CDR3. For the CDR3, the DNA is TGTGCCAGCAGCCAGAAAGAGACCCAGTACTTC. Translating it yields CASSQKETQYF.

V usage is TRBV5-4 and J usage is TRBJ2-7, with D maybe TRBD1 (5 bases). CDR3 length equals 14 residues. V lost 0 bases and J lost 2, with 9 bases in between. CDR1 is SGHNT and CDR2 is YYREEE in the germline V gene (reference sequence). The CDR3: CASSLEQAAYEQYF. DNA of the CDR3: TGTGCCAGCAGCTTGGAACAGGCAGCCTACGAGCAGTACTTC.

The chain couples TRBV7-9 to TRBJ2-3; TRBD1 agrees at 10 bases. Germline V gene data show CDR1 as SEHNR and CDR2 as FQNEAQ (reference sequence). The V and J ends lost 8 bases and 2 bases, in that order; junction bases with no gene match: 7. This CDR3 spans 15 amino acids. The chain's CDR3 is CASLSTGGFTDTQYF. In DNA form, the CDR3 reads TGTGCCAGCCTCTCGACAGGGGGCTTCACAGATACGCAGTATTTT.

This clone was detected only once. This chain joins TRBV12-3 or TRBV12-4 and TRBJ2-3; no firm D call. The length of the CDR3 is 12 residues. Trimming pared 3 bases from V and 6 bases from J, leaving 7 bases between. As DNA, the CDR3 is TGTGCCAGCAGTTTTTTGGCTGATACGCAGTATTTT. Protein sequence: CASSFLADTQYF.

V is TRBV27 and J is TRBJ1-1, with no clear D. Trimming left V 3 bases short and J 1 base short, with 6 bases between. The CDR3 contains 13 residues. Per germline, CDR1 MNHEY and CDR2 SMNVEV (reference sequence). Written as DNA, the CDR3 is TGTGCCAGCAGTTTCGTTGGGAACACTGAAGCTTTCTTT. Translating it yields CASSFVGNTEAFF.

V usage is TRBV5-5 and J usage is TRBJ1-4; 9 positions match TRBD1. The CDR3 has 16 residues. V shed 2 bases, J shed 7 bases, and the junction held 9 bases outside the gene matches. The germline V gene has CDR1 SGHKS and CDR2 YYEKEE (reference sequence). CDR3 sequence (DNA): TGTGCCAGCAGCTTTTTACCAGGACAGGGGAGTGAAAAACTGTTTTTT. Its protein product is CASSFLPGQGSEKLFF.

The CDR3 loop is CASGRGVAGVHTGELFF. Written as DNA, the CDR3 is TGTGCCAGCGGCCGCGGGGTAGCGGGAGTTCACACCGGGGAGCTGTTTTTT. The rearrangement uses TRBV14 and TRBJ2-2; 9 bases are shared with TRBD2. V was pared by 8 bases and J by 3 bases, with 13 bases of the junction left unmatched. CDR3 length: 17 residues. Germline V gives CDR1 SGHDN, CDR2 FVKESK.

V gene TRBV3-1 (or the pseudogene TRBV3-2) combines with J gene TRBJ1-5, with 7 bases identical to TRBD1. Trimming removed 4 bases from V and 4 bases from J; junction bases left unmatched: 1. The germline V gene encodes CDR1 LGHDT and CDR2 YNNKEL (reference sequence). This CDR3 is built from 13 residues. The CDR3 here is CASSRDRNQPQHF. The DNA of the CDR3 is TGTGCCAGCAGCCGGGACAGAAATCAGCCCCAGCATTTT.

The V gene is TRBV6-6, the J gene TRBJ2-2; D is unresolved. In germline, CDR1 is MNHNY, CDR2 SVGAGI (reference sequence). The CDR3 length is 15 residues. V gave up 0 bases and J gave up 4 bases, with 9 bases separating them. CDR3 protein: CASSYSVGGTGELFF. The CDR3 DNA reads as TGTGCCAGCAGTTACTCTGTGGGCGGCACCGGGGAGCTGTTTTTT.

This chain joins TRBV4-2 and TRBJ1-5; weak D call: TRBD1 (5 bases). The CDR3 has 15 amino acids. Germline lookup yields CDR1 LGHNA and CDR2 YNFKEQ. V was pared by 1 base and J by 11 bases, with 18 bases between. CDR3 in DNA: TGTGCCAGCAGCCAAGGGGGGTCAGAACTCAACGCCCAGCATTTT. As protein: CASSQGGSELNAQHF.

CDR3 sequence (DNA): TGTGCCAGTAGTATGTTTGGGGACCCCCCCAATGAGCAGTTCTTC. This translates into CASSMFGDPPNEQFF. This chain uses TRBV19 with TRBJ2-1; the D call may be TRBD1 or TRBD2 (5 bases each). The CDR3 totals 15 residues. Germline V gene lookup returns CDR1 LNHDA and CDR2 SQIVND (reference sequence). Trimming left V 3 bases short and J 6 bases short, with 15 bases between.

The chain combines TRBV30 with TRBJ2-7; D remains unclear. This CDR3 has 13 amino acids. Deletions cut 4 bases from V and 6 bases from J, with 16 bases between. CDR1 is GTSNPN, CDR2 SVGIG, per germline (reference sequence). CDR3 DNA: TGTGCCTGGACTGTCAGGACCTACGGCGAGCAGTACTTC. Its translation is CAWTVRTYGEQYF. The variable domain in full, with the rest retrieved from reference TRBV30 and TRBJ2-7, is SQTIHQWPATLVQPVGSPLSLECTVEGTSNPNLYWYRQAAGRGLQLLFYSVGIGQISSEVPQNLSASRPQDRQFILSSKKLLLSDSGFYLCAWTVRTYGEQYFGPGTRLTVT.

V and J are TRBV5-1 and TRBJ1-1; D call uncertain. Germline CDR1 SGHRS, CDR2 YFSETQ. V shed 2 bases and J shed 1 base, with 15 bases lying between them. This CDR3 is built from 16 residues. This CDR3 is CASSFGRGVTNTEAFF. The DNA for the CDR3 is TGCGCCAGCAGCTTCGGACGCGGGGTTACGAACACTGAAGCTTTCTTT.

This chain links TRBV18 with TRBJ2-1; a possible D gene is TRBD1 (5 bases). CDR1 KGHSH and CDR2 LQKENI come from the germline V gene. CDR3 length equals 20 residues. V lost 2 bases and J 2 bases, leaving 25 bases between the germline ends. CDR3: CASSPLRTSSGAAAYNEQFF. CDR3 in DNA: TGTGCCAGCTCACCATTACGAACCTCTAGTGGGGCCGCGGCCTACAATGAGCAGTTCTTC.